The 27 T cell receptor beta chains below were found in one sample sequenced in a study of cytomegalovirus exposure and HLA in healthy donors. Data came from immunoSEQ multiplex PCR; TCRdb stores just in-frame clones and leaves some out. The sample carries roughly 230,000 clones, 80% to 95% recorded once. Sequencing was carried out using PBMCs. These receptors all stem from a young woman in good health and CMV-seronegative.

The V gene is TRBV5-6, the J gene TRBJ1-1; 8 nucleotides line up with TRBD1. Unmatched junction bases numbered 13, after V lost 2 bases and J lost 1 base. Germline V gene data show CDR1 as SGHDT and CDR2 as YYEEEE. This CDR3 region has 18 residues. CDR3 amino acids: CASSLAVDRVTWNTEAFF. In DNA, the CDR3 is TGTGCCAGCAGCTTAGCTGTGGACAGGGTAACATGGAACACTGAAGCTTTCTTT.

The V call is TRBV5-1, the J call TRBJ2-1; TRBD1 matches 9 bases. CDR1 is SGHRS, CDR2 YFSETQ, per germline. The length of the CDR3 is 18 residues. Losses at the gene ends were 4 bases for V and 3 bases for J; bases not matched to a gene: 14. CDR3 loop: CASSPIGPGTGIYNEQFF. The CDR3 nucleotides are TGCGCCAGCAGCCCGATAGGGCCCGGGACAGGGATCTACAATGAGCAGTTCTTC.

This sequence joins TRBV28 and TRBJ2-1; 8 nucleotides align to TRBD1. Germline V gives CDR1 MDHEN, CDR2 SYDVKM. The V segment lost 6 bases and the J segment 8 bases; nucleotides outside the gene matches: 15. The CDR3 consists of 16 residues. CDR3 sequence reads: CASSLTGQEGEDEQFF. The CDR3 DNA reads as TGTGCCAGCAGCCTAACGGGACAGGAAGGGGAGGATGAGCAGTTCTTC. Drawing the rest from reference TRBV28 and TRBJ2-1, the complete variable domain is DVKVTQSSRYLVKRTGEKVFLECVQDMDHENMFWYRQDPGLGLRLIYFSYDVKMKEKGDIPEGYSVSREKKERFSLILESASTNQTSMYLCASSLTGQEGEDEQFFGPGTRLTVL.

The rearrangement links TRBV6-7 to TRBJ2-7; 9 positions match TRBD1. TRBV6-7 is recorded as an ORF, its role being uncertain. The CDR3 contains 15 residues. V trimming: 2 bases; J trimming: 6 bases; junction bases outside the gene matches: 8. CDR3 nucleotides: TGTGCCAGCAGTTACCTGGGACAGGGTGATGGCGAGCAGTACTTC. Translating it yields CASSYLGQGDGEQYF.

The CDR3 DNA reads TGTGCCAGCAGTGAATGGACAGGGATTTACGAGCAGTACTTC. Encoded protein: CASSEWTGIYEQYF. The rearrangement uses TRBV5-5 and TRBJ2-7; 8 positions match TRBD1. With 5 bases clipped from V and 4 bases from J, the junction kept 8 bases outside the gene matches. The CDR3 spans 14 residues. The germline V gene has CDR1 SGHKS and CDR2 YYEKEE (reference sequence).

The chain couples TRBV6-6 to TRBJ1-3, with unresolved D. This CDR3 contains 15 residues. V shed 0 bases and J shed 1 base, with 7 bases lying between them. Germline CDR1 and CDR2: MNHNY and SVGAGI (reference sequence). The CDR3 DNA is TGTGCCAGCAGTTACTCCGGCCAGTCTGGAAACACCATATATTTT. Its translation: CASSYSGQSGNTIYF.

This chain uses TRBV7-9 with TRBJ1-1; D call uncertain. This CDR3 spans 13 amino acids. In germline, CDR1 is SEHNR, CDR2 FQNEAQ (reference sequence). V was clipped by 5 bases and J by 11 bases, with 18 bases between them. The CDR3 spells CASSGLGRIQAFF. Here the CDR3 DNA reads TGTGCCAGCAGCGGACTTGGACGGATACAGGCTTTCTTT.

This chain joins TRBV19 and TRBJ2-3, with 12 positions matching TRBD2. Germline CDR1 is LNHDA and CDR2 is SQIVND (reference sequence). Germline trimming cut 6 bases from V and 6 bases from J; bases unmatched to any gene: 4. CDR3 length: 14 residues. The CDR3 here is CASRTSGSVDTQYF. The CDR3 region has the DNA TGTGCCAGTAGGACTAGCGGGAGTGTGGATACGCAGTATTTT. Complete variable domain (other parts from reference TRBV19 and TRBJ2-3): DGGITQSPKYLFRKEGQNVTLSCEQNLNHDAMYWYRQDPGQGLRLIYYSQIVNDFQKGDIAEGYSVSREKKESFPLTVTSAQKNPTAFYLCASRTSGSVDTQYFGPGTRLTVL.

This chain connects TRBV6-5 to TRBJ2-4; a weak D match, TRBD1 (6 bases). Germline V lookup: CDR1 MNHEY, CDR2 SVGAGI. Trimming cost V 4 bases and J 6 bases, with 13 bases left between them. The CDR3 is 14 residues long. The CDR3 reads CASSSQGRGNIQYF. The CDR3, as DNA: TGTGCCAGCAGTTCACAGGGACGGGGAAACATTCAGTACTTC.

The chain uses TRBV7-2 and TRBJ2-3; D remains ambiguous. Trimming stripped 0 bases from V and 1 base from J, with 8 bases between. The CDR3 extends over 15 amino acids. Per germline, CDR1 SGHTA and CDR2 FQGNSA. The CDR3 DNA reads TGTGCCAGCAGCTTAGCGGGAAGAGGCACAGATACGCAGTATTTT. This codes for CASSLAGRGTDTQYF.

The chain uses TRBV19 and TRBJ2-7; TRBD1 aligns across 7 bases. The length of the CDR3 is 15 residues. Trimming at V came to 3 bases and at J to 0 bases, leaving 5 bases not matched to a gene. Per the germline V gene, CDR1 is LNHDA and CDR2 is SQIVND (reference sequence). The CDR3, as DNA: TGTGCCAGTAGTATCGGCAGGGGGAGCTCCTACGAGCAGTACTTC. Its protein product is CASSIGRGSSYEQYF.

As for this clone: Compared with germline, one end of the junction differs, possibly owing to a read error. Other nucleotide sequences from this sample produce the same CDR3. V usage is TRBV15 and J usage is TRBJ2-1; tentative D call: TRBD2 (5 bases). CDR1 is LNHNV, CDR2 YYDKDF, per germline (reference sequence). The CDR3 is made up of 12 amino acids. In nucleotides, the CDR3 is TGTGCCACCAGTAGAGGGTACAATGAGCAGTTCTTC. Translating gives CATSRGYNEQFF.

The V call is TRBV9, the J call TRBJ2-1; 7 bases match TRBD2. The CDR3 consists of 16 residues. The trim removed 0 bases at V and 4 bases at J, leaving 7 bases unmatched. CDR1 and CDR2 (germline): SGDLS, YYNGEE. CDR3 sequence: CASSVVASGPYNEQFF. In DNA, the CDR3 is TGTGCCAGCAGCGTAGTGGCTAGCGGACCTTACAATGAGCAGTTCTTC.

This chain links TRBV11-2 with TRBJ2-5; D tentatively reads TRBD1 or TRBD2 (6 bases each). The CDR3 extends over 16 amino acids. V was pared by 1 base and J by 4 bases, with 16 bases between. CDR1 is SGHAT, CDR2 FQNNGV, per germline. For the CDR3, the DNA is TGTGCCAGCAGCTTAGTTGGCAGGGGAGGAGGAGAGACCCAGTACTTC. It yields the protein CASSLVGRGGGETQYF.

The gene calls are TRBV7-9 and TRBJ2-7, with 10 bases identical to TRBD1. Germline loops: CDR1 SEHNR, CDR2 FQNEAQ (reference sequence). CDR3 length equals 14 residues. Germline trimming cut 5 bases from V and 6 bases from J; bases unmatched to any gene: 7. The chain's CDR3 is CASSHPGQGTEQYF. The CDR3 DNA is TGTGCCAGCAGCCACCCGGGACAGGGGACCGAGCAGTACTTC.

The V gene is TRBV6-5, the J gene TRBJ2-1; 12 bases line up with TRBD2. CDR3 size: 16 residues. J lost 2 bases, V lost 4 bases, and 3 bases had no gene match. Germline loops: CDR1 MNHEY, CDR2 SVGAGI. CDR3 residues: CASSSLAGGPYNEQFF. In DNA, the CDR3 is TGTGCCAGCAGTTCCCTAGCGGGAGGGCCCTACAATGAGCAGTTCTTC.

The CDR3 bases are TGTGCCAGCAGGAGCTATAGCAATCAGCCCCAGCATTTT. Its translation: CASRSYSNQPQHF. The rearrangement joins TRBV6-5 to TRBJ1-5, with D hard to call. This CDR3 is 13 amino acids long. Germline V lookup: CDR1 MNHEY, CDR2 SVGAGI. Trimming cost V 6 bases and J 0 bases, with 6 bases left between them.

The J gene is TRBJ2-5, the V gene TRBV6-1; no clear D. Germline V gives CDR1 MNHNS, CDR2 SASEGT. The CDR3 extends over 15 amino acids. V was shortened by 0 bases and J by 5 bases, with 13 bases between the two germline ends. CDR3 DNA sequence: TGTGCCAGCAGTGAAGCGCTTGCGTTGGGGGAGACCCAGTACTTC. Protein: CASSEALALGETQYF.

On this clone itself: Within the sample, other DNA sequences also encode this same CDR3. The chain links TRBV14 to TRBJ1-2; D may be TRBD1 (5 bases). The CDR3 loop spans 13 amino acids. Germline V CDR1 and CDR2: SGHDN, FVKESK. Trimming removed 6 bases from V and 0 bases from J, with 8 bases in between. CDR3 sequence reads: CASSPGTNYGYTF. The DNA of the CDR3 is TGTGCCAGCAGTCCAGGGACTAACTATGGCTACACCTTC.

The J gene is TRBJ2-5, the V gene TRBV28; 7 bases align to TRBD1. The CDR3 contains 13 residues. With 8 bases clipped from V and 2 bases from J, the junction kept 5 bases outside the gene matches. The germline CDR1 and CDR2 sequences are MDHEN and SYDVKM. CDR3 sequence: CASAGQAQETQYF. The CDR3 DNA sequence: TGTGCCAGCGCCGGACAGGCTCAAGAGACCCAGTACTTC.

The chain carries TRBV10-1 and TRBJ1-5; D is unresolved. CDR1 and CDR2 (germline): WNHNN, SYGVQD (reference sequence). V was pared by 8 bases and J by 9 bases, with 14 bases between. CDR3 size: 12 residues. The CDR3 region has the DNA TGCGCCAGCTGGAAACTGGCGGGGCCCCAGCATTTT. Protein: CASWKLAGPQHF.

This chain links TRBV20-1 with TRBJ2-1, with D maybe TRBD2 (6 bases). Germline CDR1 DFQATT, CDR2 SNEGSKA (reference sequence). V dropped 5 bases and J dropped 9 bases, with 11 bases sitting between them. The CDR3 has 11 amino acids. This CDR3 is CSAGGPGEQFF. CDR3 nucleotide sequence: TGCAGTGCTGGAGGGCCGGGTGAGCAGTTCTTC.

The CDR3 protein is CASTELGTSEQFF. The CDR3 coding sequence is TGTGCCAGCACCGAACTTGGCACTTCCGAGCAGTTCTTC. V and J are TRBV27 and TRBJ2-1; no clear D. CDR3 length equals 13 residues. V lost 7 bases to trimming and J lost 10 bases, with 17 bases between them. Germline V gene lookup returns CDR1 MNHEY and CDR2 SMNVEV (reference sequence).

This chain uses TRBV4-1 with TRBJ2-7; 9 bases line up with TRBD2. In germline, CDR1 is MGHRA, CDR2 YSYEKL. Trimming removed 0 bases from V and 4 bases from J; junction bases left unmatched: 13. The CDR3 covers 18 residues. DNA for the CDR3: TGCGCCAGCAGCCAAGATTCGGGGCTAGCGGGGTTAGGTTACGAGCAGTACTTC. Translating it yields CASSQDSGLAGLGYEQYF.

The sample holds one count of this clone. The CDR3 DNA sequence: TGTGCCAGCAGTGTACAGGGAGACTACGAGCAGTACTTC. Encoded protein: CASSVQGDYEQYF. The chain uses TRBV6-1 and TRBJ2-7; tentative D call: TRBD1 (6 bases). The germline V and J ends were trimmed by 4 bases and 3 bases, with 10 bases remaining between them. There are 13 residues in the CDR3. Per germline, CDR1 MNHNS and CDR2 SASEGT.

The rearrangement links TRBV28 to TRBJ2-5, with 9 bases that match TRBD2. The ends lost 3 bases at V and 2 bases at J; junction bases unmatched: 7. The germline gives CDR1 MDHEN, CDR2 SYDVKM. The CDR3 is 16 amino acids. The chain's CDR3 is CASSFPLAGIQETQYF. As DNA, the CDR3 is TGTGCCAGCAGTTTTCCCCTAGCGGGGATTCAAGAGACCCAGTACTTC.

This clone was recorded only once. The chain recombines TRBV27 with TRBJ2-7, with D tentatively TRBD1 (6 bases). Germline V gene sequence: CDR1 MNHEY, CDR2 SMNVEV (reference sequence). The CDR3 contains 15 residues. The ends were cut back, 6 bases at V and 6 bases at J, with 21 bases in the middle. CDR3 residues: CASRSGKHREGEQYF. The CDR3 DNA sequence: TGTGCCAGCAGGTCAGGGAAACACAGGGAAGGCGAGCAGTACTTC.